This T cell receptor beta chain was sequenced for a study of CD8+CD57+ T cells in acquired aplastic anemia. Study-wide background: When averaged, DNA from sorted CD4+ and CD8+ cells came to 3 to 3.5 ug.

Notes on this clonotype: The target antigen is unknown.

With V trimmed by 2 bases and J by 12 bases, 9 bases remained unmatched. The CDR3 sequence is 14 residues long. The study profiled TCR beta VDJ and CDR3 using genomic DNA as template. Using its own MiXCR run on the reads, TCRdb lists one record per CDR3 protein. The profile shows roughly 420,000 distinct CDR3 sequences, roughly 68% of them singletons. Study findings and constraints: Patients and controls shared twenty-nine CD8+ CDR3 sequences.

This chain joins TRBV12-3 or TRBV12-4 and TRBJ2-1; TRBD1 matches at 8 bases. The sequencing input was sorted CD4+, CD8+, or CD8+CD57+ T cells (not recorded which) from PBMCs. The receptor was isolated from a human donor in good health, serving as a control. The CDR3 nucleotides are TGTGCCAGCAGTTTATCGCTTGGGGGGACAGGGCAGTTCTTC. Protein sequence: CASSLSLGGTGQFF.